The 7 T cell receptor beta chains given below trace back to one sample, sequenced in a study of shared clonotypes between healthy human individuals (dated by TCRdb to 2018 to 2020). Libraries came from the immunoSEQ multiplex PCR assay. TCRdb took over this immuneACCESS table, retaining in-frame rearrangements with V and J assigned. Such tables are incomplete; in checked studies, under half of the missing clones stem from an unresolved V gene, and the remainder is unexplained. The table for this sample lists about 2,500,000 clones; more than 80% of them were counted only once. The ten largest make up around 0.14% of the sample. The specimen sequenced was naive CD4+ T cells sorted from blood. Read against the paper, the sample's cell subset or site label means: CD45RA+ positively selected. The receptors were gathered from a young man in good health.

The V call is TRBV27, the J call TRBJ2-5; D possibly uses TRBD1 or TRBD2 (5 bases each). Trimming took 3 bases from V and 5 from J, leaving 19 bases between them. CDR3 length: 16 residues. Germline CDR1 and CDR2: MNHEY and SMNVEV (reference sequence). The CDR3 region is CASSFLGVRGSETQYF. CDR3 DNA: TGTGCCAGCAGTTTTCTTGGCGTACGGGGCTCGGAGACCCAGTACTTC.

The chain carries TRBV11-2 and TRBJ1-1; D is unclear. CDR1 is SGHAT, CDR2 FQNNGV, per germline. The CDR3 spans 15 residues. V was clipped by 3 bases and J by 3 bases, with 14 bases between them. DNA of the CDR3: TGTGCCAGCAGCTTGCCCTGGGAGCGGGACACTGAAGCTTTCTTT. It codes for CASSLPWERDTEAFF.

The rearrangement links TRBV5-1 to TRBJ2-1, with 8 bases matching TRBD1. Germline CDR1 SGHRS, CDR2 YFSETQ. The CDR3 contains 15 residues. With 2 bases clipped from V and 9 bases from J, the junction kept 10 bases outside the gene matches. CDR3 bases: TGCGCCAGCAGCTTTCCGGACAGGGACTGGCCTGAGCAGTTCTTC. Its protein is CASSFPDRDWPEQFF.

This chain links TRBV7-6 with TRBJ2-7; 9 positions match TRBD1. The V and J ends lost 3 bases and 2 bases, in that order; junction bases with no gene match: 5. Per the germline V gene, CDR1 is SGHVS and CDR2 is FNYEAQ. The CDR3 length is 15 residues. CDR3 loop: CASSLGTGRTYEQYF. CDR3 nucleotides: TGTGCCAGCAGCTTGGGGACAGGGAGAACCTACGAGCAGTACTTC.

In regard to this clone: Compared with germline, one end of the junction differs, possibly owing to a read error. Here the CDR3 reads CASSSGTGKRDTQYF. CDR3 DNA: TGTGCTAGCAGTTCCGGGACAGGGAAGAGGGATACGCAGTATTTT. The V gene is TRBV7-7, the J gene TRBJ2-3, with 9 bases aligning to TRBD1. The CDR3 has 15 amino acids. CDR1 and CDR2 from the germline V gene are SSHAT and FNYEAQ (reference sequence). The full variable domain, in which reference TRBV7-7 and TRBJ2-3 provide the parts outside the CDR3, is GAGVSQSPRYKVTKRGQDVTLRCDPISSHATLYWYQQALGQGPEFLTYFNYEAQPDKSGLPSDRFSAERPEGSISTLTIQRTEQRDSAMYRCASSSGTGKRDTQYFGPGTRLTVL.

This rearrangement joins TRBV5-6 to TRBJ2-5; no firm D call. The V gene's germline CDR1 is SGHDT and CDR2 YYEEEE. Deletions cut 1 base from V and 2 bases from J, with 12 bases between. The CDR3 length is 15 residues. The CDR3 DNA is TGTGCCAGCAGCTTGCGGGCAGGTTTACAAGAGACCCAGTACTTC. It is translated as CASSLRAGLQETQYF.

Of note for this clone: Distinct nucleotide sequences in the sample also encode this CDR3. V gene TRBV19 combines with J gene TRBJ1-1; D possibly corresponds to TRBD1 (5 bases). Per the germline V gene, CDR1 is LNHDA and CDR2 is SQIVND (reference sequence). With 0 bases removed from V and 3 bases from J, the gap between germline ends came to 8 bases. This CDR3 comprises 14 residues. CDR3 loop: CASSIEGADTEAFF. Written as DNA, the CDR3 is TGTGCCAGTAGTATAGAAGGGGCGGACACTGAAGCTTTCTTT.